The table lists the clone carrying this T cell receptor beta chain with many counts. What it recognizes is unknown. The entry originates in a study of response to subunit inactivated influenza vaccine. General study points: With each seasonal influenza vaccination, the authors suggested, few new T cells are recruited.

TCRdb analysed the RT-PCR reads with MiXCR anew, one entry per CDR3 protein. The profile shows 200,000 to 300,000 distinct CDR3 sequences, roughly an eighth of them singletons. This TCR came from a middle-aged man who received an inactivated influenza vaccine. Specimen: non-naive T cells sorted from PBMCs, collected approximately 15 days before vaccination.

CDR3 in DNA: TGTGCCATCAGTGGGAACAGGGAGAATGAGCAGTTCTTC. Amino acids: CAISGNRENEQFF. This chain connects TRBV10-3 to TRBJ2-1; tentatively, D is TRBD1 (6 bases). Per germline, CDR1 ENHRY and CDR2 SYGVKD. The CDR3 runs to 13 residues. The germline V and J ends were trimmed by 4 bases and 7 bases, with 11 bases remaining between them.